This T cell receptor beta chain was retrieved from a study of T cell responses to AZD1222 COVID-19 vaccine. As regards this clone: Its antigen is as yet unknown.

Generated by immunoSEQ multiplex PCR, the TCRdb table keeps only in-frame clones and is missing some. In the table there are 130,000 to 150,000 clones, roughly 89% of which are singletons. Findings of the study overall: No repertoire was sampled before or during the peak T cell response, only after it. Donors were largely white British and mainly female; clonal diversity was possibly underestimated.

The germline CDR1 and CDR2 sequences are MDHEN and SYDVKM. V trimming: 3 bases; J trimming: 6 bases; junction bases outside the gene matches: 8. The CDR3 is 15 residues long. The sequence derives from an adult in good health. V and J are TRBV28 and TRBJ2-7; 10 bases map to TRBD1. Here the sequenced sample was peripheral blood, taken on day 0 of AZD1222 vaccination. CDR3 amino acids: CASSLTGGASREQYF. The CDR3 DNA reads as TGTGCCAGCAGTTTGACAGGGGGCGCGAGTCGCGAGCAGTACTTC. The full variable domain, completed using reference TRBV28 and TRBJ2-7, is DVKVTQSSRYLVKRTGEKVFLECVQDMDHENMFWYRQDPGLGLRLIYFSYDVKMKEKGDIPEGYSVSREKKERFSLILESASTNQTSMYLCASSLTGGASREQYFGPGTRLTVT.